Sequencing of this T cell receptor beta chain was carried out in a study of shared clonotypes between healthy human individuals. Study outcomes and limitations: Naive subsets usually exceeded memory subsets in estimated richness. The study found lower generation probabilities in non-shared clonotypes than in those shared by all four donors.

CD45RA+ naive and CD45RA-negative memory subsets were separated from CD4+ cells. Concerning this clone itself: What it binds is unknown.

TCRdb's copy holds only in-frame clones and misses some; the assay was immunoSEQ multiplex PCR. The table has about 1.1 million clones, approximately 78% seen once. This CDR3 is 13 amino acids long. Germline values: CDR1 SGHRS, CDR2 YFSETQ. Trimming cost V 4 bases and J 1 base, with 7 bases left between them. Sequencing was done on a sample of memory CD4+ T cells from PBMCs. Subset defined: CD45RA-negative fraction. The V gene is TRBV5-1, the J gene TRBJ2-3; D is unresolved. This TCR derives from a man between 18 and 35 years old in good health. Some clones in this sample may be carry-over from other donors' samples. This CDR3 is CASSQAGTDTQYF. CDR3 nucleotide sequence: TGCGCCAGCAGCCAGGCTGGCACAGATACGCAGTATTTT.